Following are 8 T cell receptor beta chains from one sample sequenced in a study of identical twins. TCRdb re-called the 5' RACE reads through MiXCR, storing one row per CDR3 protein. The sample lists approximately 700,000 distinct CDR3 sequences; roughly 18% were seen once. The same specimen was also included in a second study, on T cells expressing NK-cell markers.

Source material: PBMCs. The receptors come from a woman aged 18-35 years in good health.

A few counts support this clonotype. The chain combines TRBV12-3 or TRBV12-4 with TRBJ1-2; 11 nucleotides line up with TRBD1. The ends lost 6 bases at V and 3 bases at J; junction bases unmatched: 3. The length of the CDR3 is 14 residues. The CDR3 DNA sequence: TGTGCCAGCAGGGTGGACAGGGGGCACTATGGCTACACCTTC. Its translation: CASRVDRGHYGYTF.

V is TRBV25-1 and J is TRBJ1-4; tentatively, D is TRBD1 (5 bases). This CDR3 has 14 amino acids. In germline, CDR1 is MGHDK, CDR2 SYGVNS. V lost 11 bases and J lost 5, with 18 bases in between. CDR3 amino acids: CAFPIRQWNEKLFF. As DNA, the CDR3 is TGTGCCTTTCCCATCCGACAGTGGAATGAAAAACTGTTTTTT. Full variable domain (missing parts from reference TRBV25-1 and TRBJ1-4): EADIYQTPRYLVIGTGKKITLECSQTMGHDKMYWYQQDPGMELHLIHYSYGVNSTEKGDLSSESTVSRIRTEHFPLTLESARPSHTSQYLCAFPIRQWNEKLFFGSGTQLSVL.

The gene calls are TRBV7-2 and TRBJ1-2, with unresolved D. Germline V gene lookup returns CDR1 SGHTA and CDR2 FQGNSA. Trimming pared 2 bases from V and 5 bases from J, leaving 6 bases between. This CDR3 region has 12 residues. CDR3 sequence reads: CASSLQAYGYTF. In DNA form, the CDR3 reads TGTGCCAGCAGCTTACAGGCGTATGGCTACACCTTC.

The V gene is TRBV5-6, the J gene TRBJ2-2; D gene unclear. The CDR3 spans 15 residues. Germline assignment: CDR1 SGHDT and CDR2 YYEEEE. The ends were cut back, 1 base at V and 0 bases at J, with 7 bases in the middle. CDR3 region: CASSLRHANTGELFF. The CDR3 bases are TGTGCCAGCAGCTTGAGGCACGCGAACACCGGGGAGCTGTTTTTT.

This clonotype was observed a handful of times. CDR3 sequence (DNA): TGTGCCAGCAGTCCGGGCCTCACCTCCTACAATGAGCAGTTCTTC. Its translation: CASSPGLTSYNEQFF. The chain joins TRBV12-3 or TRBV12-4 to TRBJ2-1; D is unresolved. Trimming pared 5 bases from V and 0 bases from J, leaving 11 bases between. The CDR3 length is 15 residues.

This clonotype was seen ten or more times. This CDR3 reads CASSLPHNEQFF. Here the CDR3 DNA reads TGTGCCAGCAGTTTACCCCACAATGAGCAGTTCTTC. V is TRBV12-3 or TRBV12-4 and J is TRBJ2-1; unclear D gene. There are 12 residues in the CDR3. Trimming left V 2 bases short and J 5 bases short, with 4 bases between.

CDR3 nucleotides: TGTGCCAGCACAACAGGGAAATTGGACGAGCAGTACTTC. Translating it yields CASTTGKLDEQYF. The genes are TRBV14 and TRBJ2-7, with D tentatively TRBD1 (6 bases). CDR3 length: 13 residues. Germline assignment: CDR1 SGHDN and CDR2 FVKESK. The V end lost 7 bases, the J end lost 5 bases, and 15 bases lay between the germline ends. The full variable domain, in which reference TRBV14 and TRBJ2-7 provide the parts outside the CDR3, is EAGVTQFPSHSVIEKGQTVTLRCDPISGHDNLYWYRRVMGKEIKFLLHFVKESKQDESGMPNNRFLAERTGGTYSTLKVQPAELEDSGVYFCASTTGKLDEQYFGPGTRLTVT.

In its sample, this clonotype was seen a few times. The chain is built from TRBV7-2 and TRBJ2-3, with 10 nucleotides matching TRBD2. V was clipped by 5 bases and J by 4 bases; unmatched bases: 12. Looked up from germline, CDR1 is SGHTA and CDR2 is FQGNSA. The CDR3 contains 17 residues. CDR3 region: CASSPSERLAGPDTQYF. The CDR3 DNA follows: TGTGCCAGCAGCCCTAGTGAACGACTAGCGGGTCCAGATACGCAGTATTTT.